The 13 T cell receptor beta chains listed next were all sequenced from one sample in a study of blood T cell repertoires in COVID-19. Generated by immunoSEQ multiplex PCR, the TCRdb table keeps only in-frame clones and is missing some. The table lists about 57,000 clones, 79% of them singletons. Sequencing was carried out using peripheral blood. The receptors were sampled from a man between 60 and 75 years old with acute or convalescent COVID-19.

The chain couples TRBV3-1 (or the pseudogene TRBV3-2) to TRBJ2-7; D possibly corresponds to TRBD1 (5 bases). The CDR3 runs to 15 residues. Trimming cost V 7 bases and J 4 bases, with 20 bases left between them. Germline CDR1 reads LGHDT; CDR2 reads YNNKEL (reference sequence). The CDR3 sequence is CASNNRGFKSYEQYF. The CDR3 DNA reads as TGTGCCAGCAATAATAGGGGATTTAAATCTTACGAGCAGTACTTC.

The chain carries TRBV2 and TRBJ1-2; 8 nucleotides agree with TRBD1. Germline CDR1 SNHLY, CDR2 FYNNEI. J was trimmed by 7 bases and V by 10 bases; bases with no gene match: 5. The CDR3 totals 11 residues. CDR3 in amino acids: CATSTGVGYTF. The CDR3 nucleotides read TGTGCCACCTCGACAGGGGTTGGCTACACCTTC.

CDR3 sequence reads: CASRGRGGEKLFF. The CDR3 nucleotides are TGTGCCAGCAGGGGGCGGGGCGGAGAAAAACTGTTTTTT. V gene TRBV28 combines with J gene TRBJ1-4, with D tentatively TRBD1 (5 bases). This CDR3 has 13 amino acids. V was trimmed by 6 bases and J by 8 bases, leaving 13 bases between them. Germline V gene lookup returns CDR1 MDHEN and CDR2 SYDVKM.

The chain links TRBV13 to TRBJ2-7; D uncertain. The CDR3 sequence is 12 residues long. Germline V gives CDR1 PRHDT, CDR2 FYEKMQ (reference sequence). The ends were cut back, 5 bases at V and 5 bases at J, with 10 bases in the middle. CDR3 sequence (DNA): TGTGCCAGCAGCCCCTCGAGTAACGAGCAGTACTTC. Amino acid sequence: CASSPSSNEQYF. The entire variable domain, with the rest obtained from reference TRBV13 and TRBJ2-7, is as follows: AAGVIQSPRHLIKEKRETATLKCYPIPRHDTVYWYQQGPGQDPQFLISFYEKMQSDKGSIPDRFSAQQFSDYHSELNMSSLELGDSALYFCASSPSSNEQYFGPGTRLTVT.

This clone was observed a few times. The J gene is TRBJ2-1, the V gene TRBV9, with 7 nucleotides matching TRBD2. J lost 9 bases, V lost 4 bases, and 10 bases had no gene match. This CDR3 has 14 residues. Germline lookup yields CDR1 SGDLS and CDR2 YYNGEE. The CDR3 DNA reads as TGTGCCAGCAGCACCTGGGAGGGCCTATCTGAGCAGTTCTTC. Encoded protein: CASSTWEGLSEQFF.

V gene TRBV11-2 combines with J gene TRBJ2-3; D is ambiguous. Trimming pared 0 bases from V and 3 bases from J, leaving 4 bases between. Germline V gene sequence: CDR1 SGHAT, CDR2 FQNNGV. This CDR3 has 13 amino acids. CDR3 sequence: CASSLDQTDTQYF. CDR3 bases: TGTGCCAGCAGCTTAGATCAAACAGATACGCAGTATTTT.

The chain is built from TRBV19 and TRBJ1-6; TRBD1 agrees at 11 bases. CDR3 length: 16 amino acids. The V gene's germline CDR1 is LNHDA and CDR2 SQIVND (reference sequence). V shed 6 bases and J 9 bases; nucleotides not matched to a gene: 10. CDR3 in DNA: TGTGCCAGTAGAGGACAGGGGGCGGCTATGGTTTCACCCCTCCACTTT. This codes for CASRGQGAAMVSPLHF.

V usage is TRBV11-2 and J usage is TRBJ2-3, with 10 positions matching TRBD2. V lost 7 bases, J lost 2 bases, and 3 bases stayed unmatched. From germline, CDR1 is SGHAT and CDR2 FQNNGV. The CDR3 is 14 residues long. CDR3 bases: TGTGCCAGCAATAGCGGGAGGACCACAGATACGCAGTATTTT. Its translation is CASNSGRTTDTQYF.

The V call is TRBV2, the J call TRBJ1-4; D perhaps matches TRBD1 (5 bases). The CDR3 loop spans 14 amino acids. Trimming removed 6 bases from V and 5 bases from J, with 13 bases in between. Germline assignment: CDR1 SNHLY and CDR2 FYNNEI. The CDR3 DNA follows: TGTGCCAGCAGGGAGGGACTGCAAAATGAAAAACTGTTTTTT. Amino acids: CASREGLQNEKLFF.

The chain uses TRBV9 and TRBJ1-3; TRBD1 is a possible D gene (5 bases). There are 15 residues in the CDR3. V gave up 0 bases and J gave up 9 bases, with 16 bases separating them. CDR1 is SGDLS and CDR2 is YYNGEE in the germline V gene. CDR3 bases: TGTGCCAGCAGCGTAGCGGACGGATGGGGGGGCACCATATATTTT. Translated, it gives CASSVADGWGGTIYF.

The rearrangement links TRBV5-1 to TRBJ1-5; the D is unclear. Between the trimmed V and J ends, which lost 4 bases and 1 base, there was a span of 9 bases. This CDR3 comprises 14 residues. Per the germline V gene, CDR1 is SGHRS and CDR2 is YFSETQ. CDR3 in amino acids: CASSLEGSNQPQHF. The DNA of the CDR3 is TGCGCCAGCAGCCTTGAGGGAAGCAATCAGCCCCAGCATTTT.

J is TRBJ2-3 and V is TRBV27; TRBD2 matches 11 bases. The CDR3 totals 15 residues. CDR1 is MNHEY, CDR2 SMNVEV, per germline (reference sequence). V was clipped by 5 bases and J by 5 bases; unmatched bases: 6. CDR3 loop: CASSQLAGDVDTQYF. The CDR3 coding sequence is TGTGCCAGCAGTCAACTAGCGGGAGATGTAGATACGCAGTATTTT.

This clone was picked up a small number of times. This chain connects TRBV12-3 or TRBV12-4 to TRBJ1-2; maybe TRBD1 (5 bases). The germline V and J ends were trimmed by 4 bases and 8 bases, with 11 bases remaining between them. This CDR3 spans 12 amino acids. The CDR3 DNA is TGTGCCAGCAGTTCAGGGTCCCGAGGCTACACCTTC. Protein sequence: CASSSGSRGYTF.